This T cell receptor (beta chain) was recovered during a study of spatial heterogeneity in lung cancer. The wider study: Among detected sequences, beta-chain ones consistently exceeded alpha-chain ones in number. Study-wide findings and caveats: Ubiquitous expanded tumor TCRs appeared in blood more at resection than follow-up.

Described time point: sample taken at primary tumor resection. No cell sorting; template was whole RNA from tumor, lung tissue or PBMC. The donors comprised some 78 untreated early-stage non-small cell lung cancer patients. The CDR3 totals 15 residues. V shed 5 bases, J shed 2 bases, and the junction held 0 bases outside the gene matches. Germline CDR1 and CDR2: SGHVS and FQNEAQ. By share, this clonotype counts as medium-sized. What it binds is not known. Every individual TCR cDNA molecule carried its own unique molecular identifier, which allowed correction of PCR and sequencing errors. TCRdb called the 5' RACE reads again in MiXCR, with one record for every CDR3 protein. The sample lists approximately 12,000 distinct CDR3 sequences; 14% were seen once.

This chain links TRBV7-8 with TRBJ2-6; 10 nucleotides agree with TRBD1. This TCR was sampled from a female donor with early-stage non-small cell lung cancer. The input for sequencing was PBMCs, taken at surgery. For the CDR3, the DNA is TGTGCCAGCAGCGGGACAGGGGCTGGGGCCAACGTCCTGACTTTC. Protein sequence: CASSGTGAGANVLTF.